Shown below are 28 T cell receptor beta chains from a single sample sequenced in a study of metastatic and nonmetastatic thyroid tumors. Every patient underwent thyroid surgery untreated. TCRdb re-called the PCR reads via MiXCR. The sample has more than 7,500 clones; less than 25% are singletons. The sample consisted of adjacent normal tissue. The receptors come from a female donor with papillary thyroid cancer or a benign thyroid nodule (not recorded which). Some clones in this sample may be carry-over from other donors' samples.

This clone occurred a few times. The V call is TRBV16, the J call TRBJ2-7; TRBD1 or TRBD2 may be the D gene (5 bases each). Germline V gives CDR1 KGHSY, CDR2 FQNENV. Trimming shortened V by 0 bases and J by 5 bases, and 14 bases separated the two germline ends. CDR3 length equals 15 residues. The CDR3 DNA is TGTGCCAGCAGCCAATCACCCCGGGGCGGCAACGAGCAGTACTTC. Amino acid sequence: CASSQSPRGGNEQYF.

This chain connects TRBV15 to TRBJ1-2; 11 bases align to TRBD1. The CDR3 extends over 18 amino acids. J was trimmed by 0 bases and V by 0 bases; bases with no gene match: 6. Germline V lookup: CDR1 LNHNV, CDR2 YYDKDF (reference sequence). The CDR3: CATSRDRGQGDPNYGYTF. In DNA form, the CDR3 reads TGTGCCACCAGCAGAGATAGGGGACAGGGGGATCCTAACTATGGCTACACCTTC.

This clone was seen ten or more times. The chain has TRBV7-2 and TRBJ2-2, with TRBD2 identical over 11 bases. From germline, CDR1 is SGHTA and CDR2 FQGNSA. This CDR3 contains 16 residues. V was clipped by 9 bases and J by 2 bases; unmatched bases: 8. The DNA for the CDR3 is TGTGCCAGGAGAAGGGGACTAGCGGATAACACCGGGGAGCTGTTTTTT. Translated: CARRRGLADNTGELFF.

The chain joins TRBV3-1 to TRBJ2-3; D may be TRBD1 (6 bases). The germline gives CDR1 LGHDT, CDR2 YNNKEL (reference sequence). V lost 5 bases to trimming and J lost 3 bases, with 18 bases between them. This CDR3 comprises 16 residues. The CDR3 reads CASSTHFGQGTDTQYF. In DNA, the CDR3 is TGTGCCAGCAGCACTCACTTCGGGCAGGGGACAGATACGCAGTATTTT.

Details on this clone: This may be a read error: a much more frequent sequence differs by one nucleotide. The V and J genes are TRBV20-1 and TRBJ2-2; 9 nucleotides line up with TRBD1. The CDR3 has 14 residues. J gave up 2 bases and V 5 bases, and 3 bases lay outside the gene matches. In germline, CDR1 is DFQATT, CDR2 SNEGSKA (reference sequence). In DNA form, the CDR3 reads TGCAGTGCTTGGGACAGGGTCAACACCGGGGAGCTGTTTTTT. This gives the protein CSAWDRVNTGELFF.

This clone was observed at least ten times. The chain joins TRBV2 to TRBJ1-3, with D tentatively TRBD1 (5 bases). Trimming removed 0 bases at V and 4 bases at J, with 22 bases between. There are 19 residues in the CDR3. The germline CDR1 and CDR2 sequences are SNHLY and FYNNEI. CDR3 DNA sequence: TGTGCCAGCAGTGAAGCTCCCCCGGGGCTTTCCGGGTCCGGAAACACCATATATTTT. Its protein is CASSEAPPGLSGSGNTIYF. Variable domain in full (rest from reference TRBV2 and TRBJ1-3): EPEVTQTPSHQVTQMGQEVILRCVPISNHLYFYWYRQILGQKVEFLVSFYNNEISEKSEIFDDQFSVERPDGSNFTLKIRSTKLEDSAMYFCASSEAPPGLSGSGNTIYFGEGSWLTVV.

About this clone itself: At one boundary the junction diverges from the germline segment, which might be a read error. The same CDR3 arises from other DNA sequences in this sample as well. The chain carries TRBV9 and TRBJ2-5; D is tentatively TRBD1 or TRBD2 (5 bases each). Germline lookup yields CDR1 SGDLS and CDR2 YYNGEE. The CDR3 has 15 amino acids. CDR3 protein: CASSLRRGREETQCF. The CDR3 DNA is TGCGCCAGCAGCCTCCGCCGGGGCAGAGAAGAGACCCAGTGCTTC. The full variable domain, completed using reference TRBV9 and TRBJ2-5, is DSGVTQTPKHLITATGQRVTLRCSPRSGDLSVYWYQQSLDQGLQFLIQYYNGEERAKGNILERFSAQQFPDLHSELNLSSLELGDSALYFCASSLRRGREETQCFGPGTRLLVL.

This clone was detected many times. This CDR3 is CASSLEASGYTDTQYF. Written as DNA, the CDR3 is TGTGCCAGCAGCTTAGAGGCTAGCGGGTACACAGATACGCAGTATTTT. The chain is built from TRBV7-6 and TRBJ2-3; 8 nucleotides agree with TRBD2. Germline assignment: CDR1 SGHVS and CDR2 FNYEAQ. The CDR3 length is 16 residues. J lost 2 bases, V lost 1 base, and 5 bases had no gene match.

This clone has a handful of counts. The genes are TRBV6-5 and TRBJ1-3, with a possible D match to TRBD1 (5 bases). With 2 bases removed from V and 0 bases from J, the gap between germline ends came to 8 bases. This CDR3 region has 15 residues. Germline CDR1 is MNHEY and CDR2 is SVGAGI. CDR3 sequence: CASSYRTSSGNTIYF. CDR3 in DNA: TGTGCCAGCAGTTACAGGACATCCTCTGGAAACACCATATATTTT.

This clone was picked up many times. This chain connects TRBV28 to TRBJ1-4; 9 bases are shared with TRBD1. The V gene end was trimmed by 7 bases and the J gene end by 0 bases; junction bases not matched to a gene: 15. Germline CDR1 is MDHEN and CDR2 is SYDVKM. This CDR3 has 19 amino acids. The CDR3 here is CASTSRDRARITTNEKLFF. The DNA for the CDR3 is TGTGCCAGCACCTCGAGGGACAGGGCGAGGATCACAACTAATGAAAAACTGTTTTTT.

This sequence joins TRBV2 and TRBJ2-5; 9 bases fit TRBD1. Germline V lookup: CDR1 SNHLY, CDR2 FYNNEI. V lost 9 bases and J lost 5; bases outside the gene matches: 13. The length of the CDR3 is 15 residues. CDR3 DNA: TGTGCCAGAGGACACGGGACAGGGCGAATGGAGACCCAGTACTTC. It codes for CARGHGTGRMETQYF.

As for this clone: The CDR3 ends on some other residue instead of the conserved phenylalanine or tryptophan, so this is likely a read error. V and J are TRBV5-1 and TRBJ2-3, with no clear D. V gave up 3 bases and J gave up 4 bases, with 6 bases separating them. The CDR3 has 12 residues. The germline gives CDR1 SGHRS, CDR2 YFSETQ. The chain's CDR3 is CASSCDSDTQYS. Here the CDR3 DNA reads TGCGCCAGCAGCTGTGACTCAGATACGCAGTATTCT.

This clone has a count of ten or more. The V call is TRBV5-1, the J call TRBJ2-5; TRBD1 might be the D (5 bases). V gave up 0 bases and J gave up 4 bases, with 16 bases separating them. The CDR3 consists of 16 residues. Per the germline V gene, CDR1 is SGHRS and CDR2 is YFSETQ. The CDR3 loop is CASSLGGWLTGETQYF. CDR3 in DNA: TGCGCCAGCAGCTTGGGGGGCTGGCTTACGGGAGAGACCCAGTACTTC.

This clone was seen only a few times. J is TRBJ2-7 and V is TRBV6-2 or TRBV6-3; 11 positions match TRBD2. CDR3 length: 17 residues. Germline trimming cut 1 base from V and 3 bases from J; bases unmatched to any gene: 8. Germline CDR1 MNHEY, CDR2 SVGEGT. CDR3 nucleotide sequence: TGTGCCAGCAGTTACTTGGGGAGCCTAGCGGGAGGCTACGAGCAGTACTTC. Protein sequence: CASSYLGSLAGGYEQYF.

V is TRBV7-8 and J is TRBJ2-1; D is perhaps TRBD1 (5 bases). The CDR3 totals 14 residues. V dropped 2 bases and J dropped 3 bases, with 8 bases sitting between them. From germline, CDR1 is SGHVS and CDR2 FQNEAQ. The CDR3 sequence is CASSLPGFYNEQFF. DNA for the CDR3: TGTGCCAGCAGCTTACCAGGGTTCTACAATGAGCAGTTCTTC.

This clone appeared a few times. The chain employs TRBV19 and TRBJ2-3; 10 nucleotides line up with TRBD2. Trimming cost V 3 bases and J 4 bases; bases outside gene matches: 4. CDR3 length: 15 amino acids. CDR1 and CDR2 (germline): LNHDA, SQIVND (reference sequence). The CDR3 protein is CASSMVAGGPDTQYF. In DNA, the CDR3 is TGTGCCAGTAGTATGGTAGCGGGAGGCCCAGATACGCAGTATTTT.

This clone was observed at least ten times. This chain uses TRBV24-1 with TRBJ2-3; D not resolved. From germline, CDR1 is KGHDR and CDR2 SFDVKD. V shed 9 bases and J shed 1 base, with 7 bases lying between them. The CDR3 covers 12 residues. The CDR3 here is CATGRGTDTQYF. In nucleotides, the CDR3 is TGTGCCACCGGAAGGGGCACAGATACGCAGTATTTT.

This clone was recorded at least ten times. One junction end disagrees with the germline gene, perhaps due to a read error. The chain has TRBV5-4 and TRBJ2-7; 12 bases fit TRBD2. Germline CDR1 and CDR2: SGHNT and YYREEE (reference sequence). The CDR3 totals 13 residues. The CDR3 protein is CASSLDLAGGENF. The CDR3 DNA is TGTGCCAGCAGCTTGGACCTAGCGGGAGGGGAGAACTTC.

In its sample, this clone ranks as medium-sized. This chain uses TRBV27 with TRBJ2-1; possibly TRBD1 or TRBD2 for D (6 bases each). The germline V and J ends were trimmed by 7 bases and 0 bases, with 19 bases remaining between them. The CDR3 has 17 amino acids. CDR1 MNHEY and CDR2 SMNVEV come from the germline V gene (reference sequence). As DNA, the CDR3 is TGTGCCAGCACTACGGGGGCCGGGCTCAGCTCCTACAATGAGCAGTTCTTC. This gives the protein CASTTGAGLSSYNEQFF.

For this clone: A junction boundary mismatches the germline segment, possibly from a read error. The gene calls are TRBV18 and TRBJ2-3; D possibly matches TRBD1 or TRBD2 (6 bases each). This CDR3 spans 14 amino acids. Looked up from germline, CDR1 is KGHSH and CDR2 is LQKENI. The CDR3 DNA reads as TGTGCAAGCCCCCCTCTAGGGAGGACAGATACGCAGGATTTT. Encoded protein: CASPPLGRTDTQDF.

The CDR3 loop reads CASSREGTSYEQYF. The CDR3 DNA reads as TGTGCCAGCAGCAGGGAGGGAACTTCCTACGAGCAGTACTTC. V and J are TRBV7-9 and TRBJ2-7; TRBD2 matches at 7 bases. Germline V gives CDR1 SEHNR, CDR2 FQNEAQ (reference sequence). The CDR3 covers 14 residues. V was clipped by 5 bases and J by 1 base; unmatched bases: 5.

By share of the sample, this clone is medium-sized. The chain couples TRBV6-2 or TRBV6-3 to TRBJ2-6; TRBD1 matches 7 bases. The V and J ends lost 4 bases and 3 bases, in that order; junction bases with no gene match: 9. In germline, CDR1 is MNHEY, CDR2 SVGEGT. This CDR3 contains 17 residues. The CDR3 loop is CASSSPTGLYGANVLTF. DNA of the CDR3: TGTGCCAGCAGTTCACCGACAGGGCTATATGGGGCCAACGTCCTGACTTTC.

This clone was seen many times. The V call is TRBV4-3, the J call TRBJ2-1; 7 nucleotides agree with TRBD1. The junction had 1 base not matched to a gene; V was cut back by 0 bases and J by 8 bases. The CDR3 is made up of 13 amino acids. Per germline, CDR1 LGHNA and CDR2 YSLEER. The DNA of the CDR3 is TGCGCCAGCAGCCAAGACCAGGGGGATGAGCAGTTCTTC. It is translated as CASSQDQGDEQFF.

The chain carries TRBV2 and TRBJ2-2; 7 nucleotides match TRBD2. Germline CDR1 reads SNHLY; CDR2 reads FYNNEI. V trimming: 7 bases; J trimming: 0 bases; junction bases outside the gene matches: 2. The length of the CDR3 is 14 residues. The CDR3 DNA follows: TGTGCCAGCAACGGGAGGACGAACACCGGGGAGCTGTTTTTT. Amino acid sequence: CASNGRTNTGELFF.

This clone came up a few times. This chain links TRBV20-1 with TRBJ2-1, with 10 bases aligning to TRBD2. Trimming removed 0 bases from V and 4 bases from J; junction bases left unmatched: 9. CDR1 and CDR2 (germline): DFQATT, SNEGSKA (reference sequence). The CDR3 runs to 17 residues. The CDR3 DNA is TGCAGTGCTAGAGATCCGAGGACTAGCGGATCTTACAATGAGCAGTTCTTC. This encodes CSARDPRTSGSYNEQFF.

In its sample, this clone is medium-sized (0.01 to 0.1%). The V gene is TRBV6-1, the J gene TRBJ2-7, with D unclear. The CDR3 totals 12 residues. Germline CDR1 is MNHNS and CDR2 is SASEGT. Deletions cut 2 bases from V and 6 bases from J, with 8 bases between. The CDR3 reads CASSENKIEQYF. The CDR3 region has the DNA TGTGCCAGCAGTGAAAACAAGATCGAGCAGTACTTC.

This clone has a count of ten or more. The chain uses TRBV30 and TRBJ2-4; weak D call: TRBD1 (6 bases). Trimming cost V 2 bases and J 15 bases, with 26 bases left between them. Looked up from germline, CDR1 is GTSNPN and CDR2 is SVGIG (reference sequence). CDR3 size: 15 residues. CDR3 amino acids: CAWSTLFDGQLRWYF. In DNA form, the CDR3 reads TGTGCCTGGAGTACCCTATTTGATGGACAGTTGAGATGGTACTTC.

The rearrangement uses TRBV6-5 and TRBJ1-1; D is unclear. The ends were cut back, 2 bases at V and 4 bases at J, with 8 bases in the middle. The CDR3 is 13 amino acids. Germline V CDR1 and CDR2: MNHEY, SVGAGI. The CDR3 sequence: CASSYREGTEAFF. As DNA, the CDR3 is TGTGCCAGCAGTTACAGGGAGGGCACTGAAGCTTTCTTT.